This T cell receptor (beta chain) was found in a study of shared clonotypes between healthy human individuals. Study-level findings and limits: Generation probability values for non-shared clonotypes were lower than those for clonotypes shared by all four donors. A few donors held about 4.6% of naive CD4 clonotypes in common.

Per the germline V gene, CDR1 is PRHDT and CDR2 is FYEKMQ (reference sequence). V dropped 5 bases and J dropped 3 bases, with 11 bases sitting between them. The length of the CDR3 is 15 residues. Concerning this clone: Antigen specificity is unknown.

TCRdb's copy holds only in-frame clones and misses some; the assay was immunoSEQ multiplex PCR. The profile covers around 700,000 clones, with under 95% appearing a single time and 24% taken by the ten largest. Selected positively for CCR7 and CD45RO-negative, naive CD8 cells excluded terminally differentiated effector memory CD45RA+ cells. Sequenced: naive CD8+ T cells sorted from blood. This receptor was taken from a man aged 25 to 40 in good health. The chain uses TRBV13 and TRBJ2-6, with D maybe TRBD1 (6 bases). The CDR3 nucleotides read TGTGCCAGCAGCATCCAGGGGAATGGGGCCAACGTCCTGACTTTC. Protein sequence: CASSIQGNGANVLTF.